The entry below gives a single TCR beta chain sequence along with its context. Donors were grouped by their self-reported clinical history. Germline CDR1 reads MNHEY; CDR2 reads SVGAGI. Between the trimmed V and J ends, which lost 5 bases and 4 bases, there was a span of 8 bases. The length of the CDR3 is 12 residues. The data stem from a study of blood T cell repertoires in COVID-19. Study at large: PBMCs, B-cell-depleted T cells, or T cells were the source of the cDNA or gDNA that made up the material.

Clones were read by immunoSEQ multiplex PCR, and TCRdb kept only the in-frame ones, dropping some. The sample lists around 250,000 clones; approximately 82% were seen once. The chain uses TRBV6-5 and TRBJ2-5, with D perhaps matching TRBD1 (6 bases). This clonotype was sampled from a man aged 35 to 55 who had recovered from COVID-19. The sequencing input was PBMCs or T cells enriched from blood (not recorded which). The CDR3 nucleotides are TGTGCCAGCAGTAAGGGGGTAGAGACCCAGTACTTC. It encodes CASSKGVETQYF.